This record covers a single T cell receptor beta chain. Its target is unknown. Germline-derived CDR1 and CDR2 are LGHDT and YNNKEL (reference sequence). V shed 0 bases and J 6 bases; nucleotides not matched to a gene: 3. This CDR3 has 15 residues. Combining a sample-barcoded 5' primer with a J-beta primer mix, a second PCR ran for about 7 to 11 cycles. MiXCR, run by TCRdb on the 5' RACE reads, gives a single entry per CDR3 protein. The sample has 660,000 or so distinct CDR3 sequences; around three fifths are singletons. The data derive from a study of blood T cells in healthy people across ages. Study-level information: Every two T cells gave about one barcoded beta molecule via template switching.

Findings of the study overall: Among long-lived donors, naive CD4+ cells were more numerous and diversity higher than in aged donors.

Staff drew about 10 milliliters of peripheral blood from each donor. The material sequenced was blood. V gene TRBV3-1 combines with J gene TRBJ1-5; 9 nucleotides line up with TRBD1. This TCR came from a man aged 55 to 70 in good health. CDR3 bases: TGTGCCAGCAGCCAAGACGGACAGGGGCGTCAGCCCCAGCATTTT. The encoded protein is CASSQDGQGRQPQHF.